These T cell receptor beta chains were read from a single sample in a study of blood T cell repertoires in COVID-19. The method was immunoSEQ multiplex PCR; TCRdb's version includes in-frame clones alone and lacks a portion of them. The profile covers tens of thousands of clones, with 65% to 90% appearing a single time and roughly 25% taken by the ten largest. Sequenced input: peripheral blood. The receptors stem from a human donor in a cohort sampled during active COVID-19. The CDR3 runs from the conserved cysteine through the conserved F or W. The D gene is left open where the match is weak. Clone size is given for some rows only: seen once, a few or many times, or a class if the clone is expanded.

v_call: TRBV6-2/TRBV6-3; d_call: -; clone_size: -; j_call: TRBJ1-2; cdr3_aa: CASSLGAGVPNGYTF; cdr3_nt: TGTGCCAGCAGTTTAGGCGCGGGGGTCCCTAATGGCTACACCTTC
v_call: TRBV4-3; d_call: -; clone_size: -; j_call: TRBJ1-1; cdr3_aa: CASSQDQGMNTEAFF; cdr3_nt: TGCGCCAGCAGCCAAGATCAGGGTATGAACACTGAAGCTTTCTTT
v_call: TRBV5-4; d_call: -; clone_size: once; j_call: TRBJ2-5; cdr3_aa: CASHPPGETQYF; cdr3_nt: TGTGCCAGCCACCCCCCGGGGGAGACCCAGTACTTC
v_call: TRBV18; d_call: TRBD1; clone_size: -; j_call: TRBJ1-4; cdr3_aa: CASSQTGLNEKLFF; cdr3_nt: TGTGCCAGCTCACAGACAGGGCTTAATGAAAAACTGTTTTTT
v_call: TRBV4-3; d_call: -; clone_size: few; j_call: TRBJ1-2; cdr3_aa: CASSQGGVGGANYGYTF; cdr3_nt: TGCGCCAGCAGCCAAGGAGGGGTCGGGGGGGCTAACTATGGCTACACCTTC
v_call: TRBV28; d_call: -; clone_size: -; j_call: TRBJ1-6; cdr3_aa: CASSLGRGRAFLPLHF; cdr3_nt: TGTGCCAGCAGTTTAGGGAGGGGGAGGGCCTTTTTACCCCTCCACTTT
v_call: TRBV28; d_call: -; clone_size: -; j_call: TRBJ2-7; cdr3_aa: CASSPYGGSYEQYF; cdr3_nt: TGTGCCAGCAGTCCCTATGGAGGCTCCTACGAGCAGTACTTC
v_call: TRBV7-8; d_call: -; clone_size: once; j_call: TRBJ2-2; cdr3_aa: CASSLGGGAQRRTGELFF; cdr3_nt: TGTGCCAGCAGCTTAGGCGGAGGGGCGCAACGTAGAACCGGGGAGCTGTTTTTT
v_call: TRBV10-3; d_call: TRBD2; clone_size: -; j_call: TRBJ2-4; cdr3_aa: CAISELASGGKSKNIQYF; cdr3_nt: TGTGCCATCAGTGAGCTGGCTAGCGGGGGGAAATCCAAAAACATTCAGTACTTC
v_call: TRBV4-3; d_call: -; clone_size: -; j_call: TRBJ2-7; cdr3_aa: CASSQLSQGPYEQYF; cdr3_nt: TGCGCCAGCAGCCAGTTATCCCAGGGTCCGTACGAGCAGTACTTC
v_call: TRBV9; d_call: -; clone_size: many; j_call: TRBJ1-4; cdr3_aa: CASSAGGGPYEKLFF; cdr3_nt: TGTGCCAGCAGCGCGGGGGGGGGACCCTATGAAAAACTGTTTTTT
v_call: TRBV5-6; d_call: TRBD2; clone_size: -; j_call: TRBJ2-3; cdr3_aa: CASSLGRDTQYF; cdr3_nt: TGTGCCAGCAGCCTCGGGAGGGATACGCAGTATTTT
v_call: TRBV6-6; d_call: TRBD2; clone_size: -; j_call: TRBJ2-3; cdr3_aa: CASRGGSSGGADTQYF; cdr3_nt: TGTGCCAGCAGGGGAGGGAGTAGCGGGGGGGCAGATACGCAGTATTTT
v_call: TRBV6-5; d_call: TRBD2; clone_size: -; j_call: TRBJ2-1; cdr3_aa: CASLGLGREQFF; cdr3_nt: TGTGCCAGCCTGGGACTAGGAAGGGAGCAGTTCTTC
v_call: TRBV11-2; d_call: -; clone_size: -; j_call: TRBJ2-1; cdr3_aa: CASSPAGYEQFF; cdr3_nt: TGTGCCAGCAGCCCAGCGGGCTATGAGCAGTTCTTC
v_call: TRBV6-4; d_call: -; clone_size: -; j_call: TRBJ2-7; cdr3_aa: CASTRTEDTYEQYF; cdr3_nt: TGTGCCAGCACGCGGACAGAGGACACCTACGAGCAGTACTTC
v_call: TRBV18; d_call: TRBD1; clone_size: -; j_call: TRBJ2-6; cdr3_aa: CASSLQTGGGSGANVLTF; cdr3_nt: TGTGCCAGCTCACTCCAGACAGGGGGAGGCTCTGGGGCCAACGTCCTGACTTTC
v_call: TRBV24-1; d_call: -; clone_size: few; j_call: TRBJ1-2; cdr3_aa: CATSDLATYTF; cdr3_nt: TGTGCCACCAGTGATTTAGCCACTTACACCTTC
v_call: TRBV6-2/TRBV6-3; d_call: -; clone_size: -; j_call: TRBJ1-5; cdr3_aa: CASSYSISVNQPQHF; cdr3_nt: TGTGCCAGCAGTTACTCGATTTCGGTCAATCAGCCCCAGCATTTT
v_call: TRBV19; d_call: -; clone_size: -; j_call: TRBJ1-1; cdr3_aa: CASSTWTPNTEAFF; cdr3_nt: TGTGCCAGTAGTACCTGGACACCGAACACTGAAGCTTTCTTT
v_call: TRBV3-1/TRBV3-2; d_call: -; clone_size: -; j_call: TRBJ2-3; cdr3_aa: CASSPSPSPTDTQYF; cdr3_nt: TGTGCCAGCAGCCCGAGCCCTAGTCCCACAGATACGCAGTATTTT
v_call: TRBV5-1; d_call: -; clone_size: -; j_call: TRBJ2-6; cdr3_aa: CASSLVRGGSGANVLTF; cdr3_nt: TGCGCCAGCAGCTTGGTCAGGGGCGGCTCTGGGGCCAACGTCCTGACTTTC
v_call: TRBV15; d_call: -; clone_size: -; j_call: TRBJ1-3; cdr3_aa: CATSRDPTRGNTIYF; cdr3_nt: TGTGCCACCAGCAGAGATCCGACACGTGGAAACACCATATATTTT
v_call: TRBV28; d_call: -; clone_size: -; j_call: TRBJ1-4; cdr3_aa: CASSSVLKATNEKLFF; cdr3_nt: TGTGCCAGCAGTTCGGTCCTTAAAGCAACTAATGAAAAACTGTTTTTT
v_call: TRBV27; d_call: TRBD1; clone_size: -; j_call: TRBJ1-5; cdr3_aa: CASSRQGGNQPQHF; cdr3_nt: TGTGCCAGCAGCAGACAGGGTGGCAATCAGCCCCAGCATTTT
v_call: TRBV3-1/TRBV3-2; d_call: TRBD2; clone_size: -; j_call: TRBJ2-3; cdr3_aa: CASSQRAGGRTDTQYF; cdr3_nt: TGTGCCAGCAGCCAAAGAGCGGGGGGACGCACAGATACGCAGTATTTT
v_call: TRBV6-6; d_call: -; clone_size: -; j_call: TRBJ2-7; cdr3_aa: CASSHGEPHEQYF; cdr3_nt: TGTGCCAGCAGCCACGGGGAGCCCCACGAGCAGTACTTC
v_call: TRBV4-3; d_call: TRBD1; clone_size: -; j_call: TRBJ1-1; cdr3_aa: CASSKGGDDTEAFF; cdr3_nt: TGCGCCAGCAGCAAAGGGGGCGATGACACTGAAGCTTTCTTT